A single sample is the source of the 21 T cell receptor beta chains below, sequenced in a study of T cell repertoires in cytomegalovirus infection. TCRdb reprocessed the reads via MiXCR and lists one record per CDR3 protein. This repertoire shows around 800,000 distinct CDR3 sequences, over 25% found once; its top ten account for around 12%. For these receptors, no antigen is known. The specimen comprised cultured CD8+ T cells from PBMCs, sampled from culture after CMV antigen stimulation. The receptors were gathered from a human donor in good health (CMV status not recorded). Some clones in this sample may be carry-over from other donors' samples.

This chain joins TRBV20-1 and TRBJ1-2, with 7 bases matching TRBD1. The CDR3 sequence is 13 residues long. The germline V gene has CDR1 DFQATT and CDR2 SNEGSKA (reference sequence). Trimming took 5 bases from V and 4 from J; bases not matched to a gene: 7. The CDR3 region is CSAGGDSTYGYTF. DNA of the CDR3: TGCAGTGCTGGGGGGGACAGTACCTATGGCTACACCTTC.

This clonotype occurred a few times. This chain connects TRBV7-3 to TRBJ1-1; 7 positions agree with TRBD1. Germline V CDR1 and CDR2: SGHTA, FQGTGA. Trimming at V came to 6 bases and at J to 8 bases, leaving 6 bases not matched to a gene. This CDR3 spans 12 amino acids. CDR3 protein: CASSYQTGEAFF. The CDR3, as DNA: TGTGCCAGCAGTTACCAGACAGGGGAAGCTTTCTTT.

This chain links TRBV19 with TRBJ1-5; D gene unclear. The CDR3 length is 13 residues. Trimming stripped 5 bases from V and 2 bases from J, with 7 bases between. Germline CDR1 reads LNHDA; CDR2 reads SQIVND (reference sequence). In nucleotides, the CDR3 is TGTGCCAGTAGTCGGTTCGGCAATCAGCCCCAGCATTTT. Protein sequence: CASSRFGNQPQHF.

The chain couples TRBV4-1 to TRBJ2-7, with D possibly called TRBD1 or TRBD2 (5 bases each). Germline V CDR1 and CDR2: MGHRA, YSYEKL. This CDR3 region has 16 residues. Trimming left V 1 base short and J 1 base short, with 14 bases between. The CDR3 loop is CASSQVPGALSYEQYF. The CDR3 nucleotides are TGCGCCAGCAGCCAAGTCCCCGGGGCCCTTTCCTACGAGCAGTACTTC.

This chain links TRBV12-3 or TRBV12-4 with TRBJ1-5, with 7 bases lining up with TRBD1. The CDR3 covers 16 residues. J lost 2 bases, V lost 5 bases, and 9 bases had no gene match. The CDR3 sequence: CASSLRPGQRNQPQHF. CDR3 DNA sequence: TGTGCCAGCAGTCTCCGACCGGGACAGCGCAATCAGCCCCAGCATTTT.

This clonotype came up a few times. The gene calls are TRBV6-6 and TRBJ1-2, with a possible D match to TRBD1 (5 bases). CDR1 is MNHNY, CDR2 SVGAGI, per germline (reference sequence). The CDR3 spans 16 residues. V lost 3 bases to trimming and J lost 4 bases, with 18 bases between them. The DNA for the CDR3 is TGTGCCAGCAGTTATCTCCAGACGGGGGATACCTATGGCTACACCTTC. Protein sequence: CASSYLQTGDTYGYTF.

There are a few counts of this clonotype. This chain uses TRBV29-1 with TRBJ2-3; 8 nucleotides align to TRBD1. Germline V gene data show CDR1 as SQVTM and CDR2 as ANQGSEA. This CDR3 is 12 amino acids long. After removal of 4 bases from V and 15 bases from J, the junction contained 12 bases not matched to a gene. The CDR3 here is CSVVTPHRGIYF. CDR3 sequence (DNA): TGCAGCGTTGTTACCCCCCACAGGGGGATTTATTTT.

This clonotype occurred many times. J is TRBJ1-1 and V is TRBV19, with 7 bases lining up with TRBD1. This CDR3 contains 14 residues. Germline-derived CDR1 and CDR2 are LNHDA and SQIVND (reference sequence). V dropped 6 bases and J dropped 3; count of bases not matched to a gene: 7. The CDR3: CASRETGLDTEAFF. Written as DNA, the CDR3 is TGTGCCAGTAGAGAGACAGGGTTGGACACTGAAGCTTTCTTT.

A note on this clonotype: One junction end disagrees with the germline gene, perhaps due to a read error. The chain is built from TRBV19 and TRBJ1-2; possible D gene TRBD1, 5 bases. CDR3 length: 13 residues. CDR1 and CDR2 (germline): LNHDA, SQIVND (reference sequence). CDR3: CTSSIGTSYGYTF. CDR3 DNA sequence: TGTACCAGTAGTATCGGGACGTCTTATGGCTACACCTTC. The whole variable domain, remainder taken from reference TRBV19 and TRBJ1-2, is DGGITQSPKYLFRKEGQNVTLSCEQNLNHDAMYWYRQDPGQGLRLIYYSQIVNDFQKGDIAEGYSVSREKKESFPLTVTSAQKNPTAFYLCTSSIGTSYGYTFGSGTRLTVV.

The table lists this clonotype with many counts. The chain has TRBV12-5 and TRBJ2-7; 8 bases line up with TRBD2. This CDR3 has 18 amino acids. V gave up 2 bases and J gave up 2 bases; unmatched junction bases: 14. Germline V CDR1 and CDR2: LGHNT, FRNRAP. The CDR3 loop reads CASGLTHRGGLAAYEQYF. CDR3 nucleotides: TGTGCTAGTGGTTTGACACACCGCGGGGGGCTAGCCGCCTACGAGCAGTACTTC.

In its sample, this clonotype was seen a few times. This chain connects TRBV27 to TRBJ1-5; the D gene is possibly TRBD1 (5 bases). The CDR3 loop spans 15 amino acids. V lost 1 base and J 2 bases, leaving 9 bases between the germline ends. Germline V gives CDR1 MNHEY, CDR2 SMNVEV (reference sequence). CDR3 bases: TGTGCCAGCAGTTTATTTTCGGGGGGCAATCAGCCCCAGCATTTT. The encoded protein is CASSLFSGGNQPQHF.

This clonotype was counted many times. The gene calls are TRBV7-6 and TRBJ2-6, with 7 bases identical to TRBD1. This CDR3 is built from 16 residues. Per the germline V gene, CDR1 is SGHVS and CDR2 is FNYEAQ. V trimming: 0 bases; J trimming: 1 base; junction bases outside the gene matches: 0. CDR3 protein: CASSLATGSGANVLTF. Written as DNA, the CDR3 is TGTGCCAGCAGCTTAGCGACAGGGTCTGGGGCCAACGTCCTGACTTTC.

Worth noting for this clonotype: This may be a read error: a much more frequent sequence differs by one nucleotide. This chain links TRBV7-2 with TRBJ2-2; tentatively, D is TRBD2 (5 bases). In germline, CDR1 is SGHTA, CDR2 FQGNSA. The CDR3 sequence is 14 residues long. CDR3 protein: CASSLGVNTGVLFF. For the CDR3, the DNA is TGTGCCAGCAGCTTAGGAGTGAACACCGGGGTGCTGTTTTTT. Together with reference TRBV7-2 and TRBJ2-2, the CDR3 gives the full variable domain: GAGVSQSPSNKVTEKGKDVELRCDPISGHTALYWYRQSLGQGLEFLIYFQGNSAPDKSGLPSDRFSAERTGGSVSTLTIQRTQQEDSAVYLCASSLGVNTGVLFFGEGSRLTVL.

This clonotype was picked up many times. The gene calls are TRBV7-6 and TRBJ1-2; TRBD1 might be the D (6 bases). The CDR3 sequence is 15 residues long. V was shortened by 1 base and J by 8 bases, with 17 bases between the two germline ends. Per germline, CDR1 SGHVS and CDR2 FNYEAQ. The CDR3: CASSLDSGAPAGYTF. The CDR3 DNA reads TGTGCCAGCAGCTTAGACTCAGGGGCGCCGGCAGGCTACACCTTC.

The chain uses TRBV28 and TRBJ2-2; perhaps TRBD1 as D (5 bases). CDR1 is MDHEN and CDR2 is SYDVKM in the germline V gene. Trimming left V 6 bases short and J 5 bases short, with 19 bases between. This CDR3 is built from 16 residues. The CDR3 DNA reads TGTGCCAGCAGCAATCCCCAGGGCATCGAGACCGGGGAGCTGTTTTTT. This codes for CASSNPQGIETGELFF. Full variable domain (rest looked up from reference TRBV28 and TRBJ2-2): DVKVTQSSRYLVKRTGEKVFLECVQDMDHENMFWYRQDPGLGLRLIYFSYDVKMKEKGDIPEGYSVSREKKERFSLILESASTNQTSMYLCASSNPQGIETGELFFGEGSRLTVL.

The table lists this clonotype with a few counts. This chain connects TRBV19 to TRBJ1-1, with 7 bases identical to TRBD1. CDR1 is LNHDA and CDR2 is SQIVND in the germline V gene (reference sequence). Unmatched junction bases numbered 9, after V lost 10 bases and J lost 1 base. This CDR3 is built from 14 residues. The CDR3 coding sequence is TGTGCCACCAAATCCGGGACAGAGAACACTGAAGCTTTCTTT. The encoded protein is CATKSGTENTEAFF. Looking up the rest from reference TRBV19 and TRBJ1-1 gives the full variable domain: DGGITQSPKYLFRKEGQNVTLSCEQNLNHDAMYWYRQDPGQGLRLIYYSQIVNDFQKGDIAEGYSVSREKKESFPLTVTSAQKNPTAFYLCATKSGTENTEAFFGQGTRLTVV.

This clonotype has just one count. A junction end diverges from the germline sequence, so it may reflect a read error. The chain joins TRBV4-1 to TRBJ2-7, with 8 bases lining up with TRBD1. Germline loops: CDR1 MGHRA, CDR2 YSYEKL. The CDR3 totals 14 residues. Written as DNA, the CDR3 is TGTGCCAGCAGCCAAGGGACAGGAAACTACGAGCAGTACTTC. This translates into CASSQGTGNYEQYF.

V gene TRBV7-2 combines with J gene TRBJ2-3, with TRBD2 identical over 9 bases. V gave up 4 bases and J gave up 5 bases; unmatched junction bases: 7. The CDR3 runs 15 residues. CDR1 SGHTA and CDR2 FQGNSA come from the germline V gene. The CDR3 reads CASSWDAGGQDTQYF. The CDR3 DNA sequence: TGTGCCAGCAGCTGGGATGCGGGGGGGCAAGATACGCAGTATTTT.

The chain uses TRBV20-1 and TRBJ2-3; TRBD1 might be the D (6 bases). This CDR3 contains 12 residues. V lost 3 bases and J 3 bases, leaving 7 bases between the germline ends. Germline CDR1 reads DFQATT; CDR2 reads SNEGSKA (reference sequence). CDR3 sequence: CSARGTTDTQYF. The CDR3 nucleotides read TGCAGTGCTAGGGGGACAACAGATACGCAGTATTTT.

This clonotype was picked up a small number of times. This chain links TRBV10-3 with TRBJ1-1, with D maybe TRBD1 (6 bases). There are 15 residues in the CDR3. The V gene's germline CDR1 is ENHRY and CDR2 SYGVKD. Trimming cost V 4 bases and J 5 bases, with 17 bases left between them. As DNA, the CDR3 is TGTGCCATCAGTGGGGAGGGGGACACCCCTACTGAAGCTTTCTTT. The encoded protein is CAISGEGDTPTEAFF.

In nucleotides, the CDR3 is TGTGCCAGCAGTCCGGGACCTTTCTACGAGCAGTACGTC. Amino acids: CASSPGPFYEQYV. The chain employs TRBV12-3 or TRBV12-4 and TRBJ2-7, with D perhaps given as TRBD1 or TRBD2 (5 bases each). Deletions cut 5 bases from V and 3 bases from J, with 11 bases between. CDR3 length: 13 amino acids.